Presented here are 24 T cell receptor beta chains from one specimen sequenced in a study of PD-1 blockade in classical Hodgkin lymphoma (dated by TCRdb to 2020 to 2021). The time point label, as the study defines it: cycle 2 day 1 (C2D1) of nivolumab. Every trial patient had relapsed following autologous stem cell transplantation, and prior brentuximab vedotin exposure was what differed among cohorts A, B and C. Library creation used the immunoSEQ multiplex PCR assay. The source is immuneACCESS, and TCRdb retained only in-frame sequences with V and J called. Part of the clones is not carried over; for the studies checked, unresolved V genes explain less than half of this, and the remainder is unexplained. The sample table holds under 30,000 clones, of which just over 70% were seen once. Of the sample, less than 4.5% is held by the ten largest clones. The sample consisted of peripheral blood mononuclear cells (PBMCs), taken before the second cycle of nivolumab. The receptors were sampled from a human donor with classical Hodgkin lymphoma.

J is TRBJ1-1 and V is TRBV5-1, with D perhaps TRBD1 (5 bases). The CDR3 spans 13 residues. Germline V CDR1 and CDR2: SGHRS, YFSETQ. Deletions cut 0 bases from V and 4 bases from J, with 7 bases between. The CDR3, as DNA: TGCGCCAGCAGCTTGGCAGGGCCCACTGAAGCTTTCTTT. It is translated as CASSLAGPTEAFF.

This rearrangement joins TRBV5-1 to TRBJ2-7; unclear D gene. Looked up from germline, CDR1 is SGHRS and CDR2 is YFSETQ. Trimming removed 2 bases at V and 3 bases at J, with 3 bases between. The CDR3 is 11 amino acids. The CDR3 nucleotides read TGCGCCAGCAGCTTAGACTACGAGCAGTACTTC. This sequence encodes CASSLDYEQYF.

V usage is TRBV28 and J usage is TRBJ2-3; no clear D gene. V shed 3 bases and J shed 1 base, with 8 bases lying between them. Germline V gives CDR1 MDHEN, CDR2 SYDVKM. The CDR3 is made up of 14 amino acids. The CDR3 region is CASSLVAGTDTQYF. The CDR3 DNA reads as TGTGCCAGCAGTTTGGTGGCGGGCACAGATACGCAGTATTTT.

The chain carries TRBV28 and TRBJ1-1; no firm D call. The CDR3 spans 15 residues. The germline gives CDR1 MDHEN, CDR2 SYDVKM. The V end lost 6 bases, the J end lost 4 bases, and 18 bases lay between the germline ends. CDR3: CASRVDGPGSTEAFF. The DNA of the CDR3 is TGTGCCAGCAGGGTGGACGGTCCGGGTTCCACTGAAGCTTTCTTT.

The chain carries TRBV5-1 and TRBJ2-2, with 11 bases aligning to TRBD2. This CDR3 is built from 16 residues. V lost 2 bases, J lost 1 base, and 1 base stayed unmatched. The germline V gene has CDR1 SGHRS and CDR2 YFSETQ. CDR3 nucleotides: TGCGCCAGCAGCTTCACTAGCGGGGGGAACACCGGGGAGCTGTTTTTT. It translates to CASSFTSGGNTGELFF.

V gene TRBV6-5 combines with J gene TRBJ2-7; D is unclear. CDR3 size: 15 residues. Germline-derived CDR1 and CDR2 are MNHEY and SVGAGI. Deletions cut 2 bases from V and 6 bases from J, with 17 bases between. CDR3 sequence (DNA): TGTGCCAGCAGTTACGCCCCGTCTTCGAGGTCCGAGCAGTACTTC. Amino acid sequence: CASSYAPSSRSEQYF.

By frequency in the sample, this clone is medium-sized. The chain joins TRBV6-5 to TRBJ2-5; 8 bases fit TRBD2. Per the germline V gene, CDR1 is MNHEY and CDR2 is SVGAGI. The V gene end was trimmed by 5 bases and the J gene end by 4 bases; junction bases not matched to a gene: 9. CDR3 size: 15 residues. The CDR3 nucleotides read TGTGCCAGCAGTCTAGCGGGCGGGTCCGTAGAGACCCAGTACTTC. This sequence encodes CASSLAGGSVETQYF.

V gene TRBV7-2 combines with J gene TRBJ2-5, with 8 bases that match TRBD2. Trimming at V came to 1 base and at J to 5 bases, leaving 15 bases not matched to a gene. CDR3 length: 18 residues. CDR1 and CDR2 from the germline V gene are SGHTA and FQGNSA. The chain's CDR3 is CASSLVAGGGPAWETQYF. DNA of the CDR3: TGTGCCAGCAGCTTAGTTGCCGGGGGGGGCCCCGCGTGGGAGACCCAGTACTTC.

The V and J genes are TRBV11-2 and TRBJ2-1; 7 bases map to TRBD2. V shed 1 base and J 7 bases; nucleotides not matched to a gene: 10. Germline assignment: CDR1 SGHAT and CDR2 FQNNGV. The CDR3 contains 16 residues. The CDR3 nucleotides read TGTGCCAGCAGCTTAGTAGGCGGGAGTGGGTTTAATGAGCAGTTCTTC. Encoded protein: CASSLVGGSGFNEQFF.

The CDR3 region has the DNA TGTGCCAGCAGCTTAGGTCTGGCCGTCGCCGGTAGCACCGGGGAGCTGTTTTTT. Its protein is CASSLGLAVAGSTGELFF. The V and J genes are TRBV11-2 and TRBJ2-2; D not certain. This CDR3 has 18 amino acids. Trimming pared 1 base from V and 4 bases from J, leaving 19 bases between. The germline V gene has CDR1 SGHAT and CDR2 FQNNGV.

This rearrangement joins TRBV29-1 to TRBJ1-2; 7 nucleotides align to TRBD1. The CDR3 sequence is 15 residues long. The ends lost 6 bases at V and 8 bases at J; junction bases unmatched: 18. Per the germline V gene, CDR1 is SQVTM and CDR2 is ANQGSEA. The CDR3 is CSVVPTLQGKGGYTF. The CDR3 DNA sequence: TGCAGCGTCGTGCCAACGCTACAGGGGAAGGGAGGCTACACCTTC.

The genes are TRBV6-1 and TRBJ1-2; D is ambiguous. CDR1 and CDR2 (germline): MNHNS, SASEGT. The CDR3 spans 13 residues. V was pared by 3 bases and J by 8 bases, with 13 bases between. The CDR3, as DNA: TGTGCCAGCAGTGAGCAGACGCTCGGCGGCTACACCTTC. Its translation is CASSEQTLGGYTF.

The chain joins TRBV11-2 to TRBJ2-1; D might be TRBD1 or TRBD2, each matching 5 bases. Germline CDR1 SGHAT, CDR2 FQNNGV. The CDR3 runs to 17 residues. Trimming removed 5 bases from V and 2 bases from J, with 19 bases in between. DNA of the CDR3: TGTGCCAGCAGCCAAGAACACCGGGACCGCGCCTACAATGAGCAGTTCTTC. Translating it yields CASSQEHRDRAYNEQFF.

This chain uses TRBV11-2 with TRBJ1-5; the D is unclear. Trimming stripped 5 bases from V and 0 bases from J, with 23 bases between. Germline V gene lookup returns CDR1 SGHAT and CDR2 FQNNGV. The CDR3 contains 19 residues. The CDR3 sequence: CASSIVGRLTHNSNQPQHF. Here the CDR3 DNA reads TGTGCCAGCAGCATAGTCGGGAGGTTGACACACAATAGCAATCAGCCCCAGCATTTT.

The rearrangement links TRBV29-1 to TRBJ1-1; D is undetermined. The CDR3 runs 12 residues. V dropped 7 bases and J dropped 0 bases, with 9 bases sitting between them. Germline lookup yields CDR1 SQVTM and CDR2 ANQGSEA. The CDR3 protein is CSADQMNTEAFF. The CDR3, as DNA: TGCAGCGCAGACCAGATGAACACTGAAGCTTTCTTT. Supplemented by reference TRBV29-1 and TRBJ1-1, the full variable domain reads SAVISQKPSRDICQRGTSLTIQCQVDSQVTMMFWYRQQPGQSLTLIATANQGSEATYESGFVIDKFPISRPNLTFSTLTVSNMSPEDSSIYLCSADQMNTEAFFGQGTRLTVV.

This clone was seen more than once but under ten times. The V and J genes are TRBV28 and TRBJ1-1, with 8 nucleotides matching TRBD1. Germline lookup yields CDR1 MDHEN and CDR2 SYDVKM. The junction had 4 bases not matched to a gene; V was cut back by 3 bases and J by 1 base. CDR3 size: 15 residues. Here the CDR3 reads CASSFIGTGNTEAFF. CDR3 nucleotides: TGTGCCAGCAGTTTTATTGGGACAGGGAACACTGAAGCTTTCTTT.

This clone was found once. The gene calls are TRBV11-2 and TRBJ2-1; TRBD2 matches 11 bases. Per germline, CDR1 SGHAT and CDR2 FQNNGV. V shed 4 bases, J shed 9 bases, and the junction held 11 bases outside the gene matches. The CDR3 is 16 amino acids. This CDR3 reads CASSSPPSGGLGEQFF. CDR3 bases: TGTGCCAGCAGCTCCCCCCCTAGCGGGGGGTTGGGTGAGCAGTTCTTC.

This chain links TRBV30 with TRBJ2-3; no firm D call. The CDR3 spans 11 residues. Germline V gene lookup returns CDR1 GTSNPN and CDR2 SVGIG (reference sequence). The V gene lost 0 bases and the J gene lost 7 bases, with 5 bases spanning the gap. Here the CDR3 reads CAWSVQYTQYF. The CDR3 bases are TGTGCCTGGAGTGTACAATATACGCAGTATTTT.

V is TRBV4-3 and J is TRBJ1-2, with 10 bases fitting TRBD1. Looked up from germline, CDR1 is LGHNA and CDR2 is YSLEER. The V gene end was trimmed by 0 bases and the J gene end by 8 bases; junction bases not matched to a gene: 9. CDR3 length equals 16 residues. In DNA, the CDR3 is TGCGCCAGCAGCCAAGAGGTTGACAGGGGGCGTTACGGCTACACCTTC. Its protein is CASSQEVDRGRYGYTF.

This clone ranks as medium-sized. The chain couples TRBV9 to TRBJ1-1; D not resolved. The CDR3 is 13 amino acids. V lost 0 bases, J lost 2 bases, and 5 bases lay in between. Germline V gives CDR1 SGDLS, CDR2 YYNGEE. CDR3 loop: CASSVVRNTEAFF. The CDR3 DNA is TGTGCCAGCAGCGTAGTAAGAAACACTGAAGCTTTCTTT.

This clone was seen a handful of times. The gene calls are TRBV6-5 and TRBJ2-4; unclear D gene. V shed 5 bases and J shed 1 base, with 3 bases lying between them. This CDR3 has 12 amino acids. The germline V gene has CDR1 MNHEY and CDR2 SVGAGI. The CDR3 nucleotides are TGTGCCAGCAGTCCGGCCAAAAACATTCAGTACTTC. Protein sequence: CASSPAKNIQYF.

For this clone: The sample contains more than one DNA sequence encoding this CDR3. The DNA for the CDR3 is TGTGCCAGTAGTACAACTAGCGGCTCCTACGAGCAGTACTTC. Translating gives CASSTTSGSYEQYF. V usage is TRBV19 and J usage is TRBJ2-7; 8 nucleotides align to TRBD2. Germline CDR1 and CDR2: LNHDA and SQIVND (reference sequence). This CDR3 region has 14 residues. Unmatched junction bases numbered 2, after V lost 4 bases and J lost 0 bases.

This chain joins TRBV4-3 and TRBJ1-1; no definite D call. The CDR3 totals 17 residues. Trimming took off 4 bases at V and 10 bases at J, with 28 bases between the two ends. Germline assignment: CDR1 LGHNA and CDR2 YSLEER. The CDR3 region is CASSPVGPFTWTQTAFF. The CDR3 DNA follows: TGCGCCAGCAGCCCCGTAGGACCCTTTACGTGGACGCAGACAGCTTTCTTT.

V is TRBV5-1 and J is TRBJ2-2; D may correspond to TRBD1 or TRBD2 (5 bases each). V was clipped by 4 bases and J by 7 bases, with 20 bases between them. There are 16 residues in the CDR3. The germline V gene has CDR1 SGHRS and CDR2 YFSETQ. CDR3 protein: CASSALRGQGHGELFF. The CDR3 DNA sequence: TGCGCCAGCAGCGCTCTCCGGGGCCAGGGCCACGGGGAGCTGTTTTTT.